The 13 T cell receptor beta chains in this list originate from one sample, sequenced in a study of cytomegalovirus exposure and HLA in healthy donors. Primers for the PCR totalled 60 Vbeta and 13 Jbeta. This table comes from immunoSEQ multiplex PCR, and its TCRdb copy is limited to in-frame clones, with some not included. The sample contains about 89,000 clones, about 80% of which appear only once. The sample was PBMCs. The receptors come from a female donor in good health and CMV-seropositive.

The genes are TRBV29-1 and TRBJ2-2; 9 bases are shared with TRBD2. Germline lookup yields CDR1 SQVTM and CDR2 ANQGSEA. The CDR3 has 16 residues. V was clipped by 8 bases and J by 6 bases; unmatched bases: 16. The CDR3 region has the DNA TGCAGCCCTGCGGGGGGGAGGGCCCAAACCGCCGGGGAGCTGTTTTTT. This codes for CSPAGGRAQTAGELFF.

This clone was observed a single time. J is TRBJ1-2 and V is TRBV30, with D possibly TRBD1 on 6 matching bases. V was shortened by 0 bases and J by 4 bases, with 15 bases between the two germline ends. This CDR3 contains 15 residues. Germline-derived CDR1 and CDR2 are GTSNPN and SVGIG (reference sequence). The CDR3 loop reads CAWSVSGTSFYGYTF. In DNA, the CDR3 is TGTGCCTGGAGTGTATCTGGGACAAGCTTCTATGGCTACACCTTC.

In its sample, this clone was seen once. The J gene is TRBJ1-2, the V gene TRBV7-9; 7 bases line up with TRBD1. Germline CDR1 is SEHNR and CDR2 is FQNEAQ (reference sequence). The length of the CDR3 is 16 residues. V was clipped by 1 base and J by 6 bases; unmatched bases: 11. The CDR3 region is CASSLDPTYRGDGYTF. In DNA form, the CDR3 reads TGTGCCAGCAGCTTAGACCCCACCTACAGGGGAGATGGCTACACCTTC.

This clone came up a few times. The J gene is TRBJ1-6, the V gene TRBV5-1; 8 bases fit TRBD1. CDR3 size: 15 residues. Trimming took 2 bases from V and 8 from J; bases not matched to a gene: 6. CDR1 SGHRS and CDR2 YFSETQ come from the germline V gene. The CDR3 nucleotides are TGCGCCAGCAGCTTCGGACAGGGCGAGCATTCACCCCTCCACTTT. It is translated as CASSFGQGEHSPLHF.

The chain carries TRBV2 and TRBJ2-3, with TRBD2 as a possible D gene (5 bases). Looked up from germline, CDR1 is SNHLY and CDR2 is FYNNEI. V lost 8 bases and J 5 bases, leaving 14 bases between the germline ends. The CDR3 covers 13 residues. This chain's CDR3 is CASGLAAGDTQYF. As DNA, the CDR3 is TGTGCCAGCGGGCTTGCTGCGGGAGATACGCAGTATTTT.

This clone was counted between two and nine times. The chain joins TRBV6-5 to TRBJ2-1; 11 positions match TRBD2. The CDR3 contains 15 residues. Germline-derived CDR1 and CDR2 are MNHEY and SVGAGI. Germline trimming cut 5 bases from V and 4 bases from J; bases unmatched to any gene: 4. DNA of the CDR3: TGTGCCAGCAGTCGACTAGCGGGAAAGTACAATGAGCAGTTCTTC. Translation: CASSRLAGKYNEQFF.

This clone was seen a single time. The genes are TRBV10-3 and TRBJ1-4; 8 bases match TRBD1. Germline V gene sequence: CDR1 ENHRY, CDR2 SYGVKD. The CDR3 contains 13 residues. V trimming: 11 bases; J trimming: 4 bases; junction bases outside the gene matches: 6. In DNA, the CDR3 is TGTGCCGCGACAGGGGACCTTAATGAAAAACTGTTTTTT. Translation gives CAATGDLNEKLFF.

This clone occurred once. The rearrangement joins TRBV2 to TRBJ2-1; TRBD2 aligns across 13 bases. With V trimmed by 6 bases and J by 6 bases, 5 bases remained unmatched. The germline gives CDR1 SNHLY, CDR2 FYNNEI. The CDR3 is 15 residues long. In nucleotides, the CDR3 is TGTGCCAGCAGCTATACTAGCGGGAGGGCCAATGAGCAGTTCTTC. This gives the protein CASSYTSGRANEQFF.

This chain links TRBV18 with TRBJ1-4; D is unresolved. V was clipped by 6 bases and J by 8 bases, with 19 bases between them. Germline CDR1 is KGHSH and CDR2 is LQKENI. This CDR3 spans 15 amino acids. CDR3 protein: CASSGSVSPGEKLFF. Here the CDR3 DNA reads TGTGCCAGCTCGGGCTCAGTCTCTCCGGGGGAAAAACTGTTTTTT.

DNA of the CDR3: TGTGCCATCAGTGAGGACAGGTCTAACTATGGCTACACCTTC. The encoded protein is CAISEDRSNYGYTF. The V call is TRBV10-3, the J call TRBJ1-2; possibly TRBD1 for D (6 bases). V was clipped by 2 bases and J by 0 bases, with 7 bases between them. The germline gives CDR1 ENHRY, CDR2 SYGVKD. There are 14 residues in the CDR3.

On this clone: Mismatch with germline at one junction end may stem from a read error. At the DNA level, this CDR3 is encoded by other sequences in the same sample as well. This sequence joins TRBV27 and TRBJ1-1; D is unresolved. The CDR3 is 13 amino acids. Per the germline V gene, CDR1 is MNHEY and CDR2 is SMNVEV (reference sequence). This CDR3 reads CASSLAQYTEAFF. CDR3 bases: TGTGCCAGCAGTCTAGCACAGTACACTGAAGCCTTCTTT.

This clone appeared a few times. V and J are TRBV5-1 and TRBJ2-7; D unresolved. The ends were cut back, 5 bases at V and 1 base at J, with 4 bases in the middle. Germline V gene sequence: CDR1 SGHRS, CDR2 YFSETQ. The CDR3 extends over 11 amino acids. DNA of the CDR3: TGCGCCAGCAGACAATCCTACGAGCAGTACTTC. Translating it yields CASRQSYEQYF. The variable domain in full, completed from reference TRBV5-1 and TRBJ2-7, reads KAGVTQTPRYLIKTRGQQVTLSCSPISGHRSVSWYQQTPGQGLQFLFEYFSETQRNKGNFPGRFSGRQFSNSRSEMNVSTLELGDSALYLCASRQSYEQYFGPGTRLTVT.

The V call is TRBV4-1, the J call TRBJ2-5; 10 nucleotides agree with TRBD2. V gave up 6 bases and J gave up 2 bases; unmatched junction bases: 12. Per the germline V gene, CDR1 is MGHRA and CDR2 is YSYEKL. This CDR3 comprises 17 residues. CDR3 residues: CASSLAPPTSGQETQYF. As DNA, the CDR3 is TGCGCCAGCAGTCTCGCCCCCCCGACTAGCGGGCAAGAGACCCAGTACTTC.